This TCR beta chain stems from a study of cytomegalovirus exposure and HLA in healthy donors. In the PCR, 60 Vbeta and 13 Jbeta primers were used. Some clones are missing from TCRdb's copy, which holds only in-frame ones; the method was immunoSEQ multiplex PCR. The sample lists around 120,000 clones, about three fifths occurring once. CDR3 size: 15 residues. Germline loops: CDR1 SGHDT, CDR2 YYEEEE. Trimming cost V 2 bases and J 0 bases, with 10 bases left between them. The sequence derives from a man in his forties in good health and CMV-seropositive. The genes are TRBV5-6 and TRBJ2-3, with D possibly being TRBD2 (5 bases). Specimen: PBMCs. CDR3 region: CASSFGGPSTDTQYF. The CDR3, as DNA: TGTGCCAGCAGCTTTGGCGGGCCAAGCACAGATACGCAGTATTTT.